This entry is about one TCR beta chain. The record originates from a study of blood T cell repertoires in COVID-19. Study context: Spain, Italy and the United States supplied samples that represented acute and convalescent COVID-19. PBMCs, B-cell-depleted T cells, or T cells were the source of the cDNA or gDNA that made up the material.

Data came from immunoSEQ multiplex PCR; TCRdb stores just in-frame clones and leaves some out. The sample lists tens of thousands of clones, more than 60% occurring once. CDR3 length: 14 amino acids. V lost 2 bases to trimming and J lost 7 bases; unmatched junction nucleotides: 3. Germline-derived CDR1 and CDR2 are SNHLY and FYNNEI. The sequence came from a woman of 80 years or more with active or convalescent COVID-19. The chain has TRBV2 and TRBJ1-1; 11 nucleotides align to TRBD1. Sequenced: peripheral blood. The CDR3 loop is CASSERGQGDEAFF. The CDR3 region has the DNA TGTGCCAGCAGTGAAAGGGGACAGGGGGATGAAGCTTTCTTT. The complete variable domain, with remaining parts taken from reference TRBV2 and TRBJ1-1, reads EPEVTQTPSHQVTQMGQEVILRCVPISNHLYFYWYRQILGQKVEFLVSFYNNEISEKSEIFDDQFSVERPDGSNFTLKIRSTKLEDSAMYFCASSERGQGDEAFFGQGTRLTVV.